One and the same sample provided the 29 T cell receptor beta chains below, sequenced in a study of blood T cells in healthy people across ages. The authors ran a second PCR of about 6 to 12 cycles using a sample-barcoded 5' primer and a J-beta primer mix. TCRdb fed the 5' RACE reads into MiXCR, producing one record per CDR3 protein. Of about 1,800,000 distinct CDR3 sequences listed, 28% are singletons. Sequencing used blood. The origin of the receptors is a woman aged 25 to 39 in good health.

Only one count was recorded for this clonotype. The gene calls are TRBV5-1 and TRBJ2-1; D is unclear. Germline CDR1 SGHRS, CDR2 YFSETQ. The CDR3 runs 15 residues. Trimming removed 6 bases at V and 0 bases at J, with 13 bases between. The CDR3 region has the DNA TGCGCCAGCATCCCCGGGCCTAGCTCCTACAATGAGCAGTTCTTC. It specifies CASIPGPSSYNEQFF.

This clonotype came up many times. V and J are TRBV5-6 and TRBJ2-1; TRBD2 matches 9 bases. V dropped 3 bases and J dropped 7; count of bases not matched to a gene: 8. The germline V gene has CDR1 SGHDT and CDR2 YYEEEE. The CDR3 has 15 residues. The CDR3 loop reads CASSSRGGLGNEQFF. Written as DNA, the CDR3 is TGTGCCAGCAGCTCGCGGGGGGGCTTGGGGAATGAGCAGTTCTTC.

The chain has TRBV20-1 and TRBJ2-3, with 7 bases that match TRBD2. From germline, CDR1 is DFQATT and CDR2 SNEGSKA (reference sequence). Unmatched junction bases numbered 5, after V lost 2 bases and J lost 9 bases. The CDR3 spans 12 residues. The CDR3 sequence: CSARYRDYTQYF. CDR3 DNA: TGCAGTGCTAGATACCGGGACTACACGCAGTATTTT.

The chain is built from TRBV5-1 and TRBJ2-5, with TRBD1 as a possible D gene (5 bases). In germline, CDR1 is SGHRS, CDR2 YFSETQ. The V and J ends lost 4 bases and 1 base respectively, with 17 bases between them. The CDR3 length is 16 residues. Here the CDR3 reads CASSPRAQAFQETQYF. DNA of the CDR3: TGCGCCAGCAGCCCCAGGGCACAGGCGTTCCAAGAGACCCAGTACTTC.

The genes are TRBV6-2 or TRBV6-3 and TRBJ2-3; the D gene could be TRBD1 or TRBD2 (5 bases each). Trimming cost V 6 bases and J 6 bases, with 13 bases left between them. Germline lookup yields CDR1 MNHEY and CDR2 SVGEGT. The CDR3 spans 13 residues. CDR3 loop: CASRGTTRDTQYF. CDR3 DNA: TGTGCCAGCAGGGGGACGACTCGTGATACGCAGTATTTT.

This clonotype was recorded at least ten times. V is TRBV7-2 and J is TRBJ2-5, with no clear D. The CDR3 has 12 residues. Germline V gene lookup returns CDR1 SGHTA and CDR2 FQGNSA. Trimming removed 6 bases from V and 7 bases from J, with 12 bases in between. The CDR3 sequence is CASRAVSRTQYF. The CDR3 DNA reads TGTGCCAGCAGAGCTGTATCGCGGACCCAGTACTTC.

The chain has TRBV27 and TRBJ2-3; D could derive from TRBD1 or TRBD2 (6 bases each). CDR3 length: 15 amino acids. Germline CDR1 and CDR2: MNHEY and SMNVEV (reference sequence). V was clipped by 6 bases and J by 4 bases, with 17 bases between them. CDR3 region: CASRGDMEGADTQYF. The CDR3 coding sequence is TGTGCCAGCAGGGGAGACATGGAGGGGGCAGATACGCAGTATTTT.

The CDR3 region is CASSLSGGARGYTF. The CDR3 DNA sequence: TGTGCCAGCAGTTTATCGGGGGGGGCCCGAGGCTACACCTTC. V and J are TRBV27 and TRBJ1-2; a weak D match, TRBD1 (6 bases). Germline loops: CDR1 MNHEY, CDR2 SMNVEV (reference sequence). The CDR3 spans 14 residues. V was clipped by 0 bases and J by 8 bases, with 13 bases between them.

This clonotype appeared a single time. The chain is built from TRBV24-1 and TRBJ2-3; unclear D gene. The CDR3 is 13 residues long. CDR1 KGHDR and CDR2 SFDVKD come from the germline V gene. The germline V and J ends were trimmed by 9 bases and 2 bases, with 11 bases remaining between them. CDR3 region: CATLDQITDTQYF. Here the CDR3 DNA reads TGTGCCACCCTTGACCAGATCACAGATACGCAGTATTTT.

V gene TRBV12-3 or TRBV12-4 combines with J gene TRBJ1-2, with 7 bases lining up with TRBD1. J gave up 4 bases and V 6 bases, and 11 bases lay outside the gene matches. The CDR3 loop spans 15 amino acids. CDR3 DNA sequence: TGTGCCAGCAGCGGAACAAGGACAGGAGCCTATGGCTACACCTTC. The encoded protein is CASSGTRTGAYGYTF.

CDR3 nucleotide sequence: TGCAGTGCTAGAGATACTAGCGGGATTGAGACCCAGTACTTC. Its translation is CSARDTSGIETQYF. The chain links TRBV20-1 to TRBJ2-5; TRBD2 matches at 10 bases. J was trimmed by 5 bases and V by 0 bases; bases with no gene match: 3. The CDR3 has 14 residues. From germline, CDR1 is DFQATT and CDR2 SNEGSKA (reference sequence).

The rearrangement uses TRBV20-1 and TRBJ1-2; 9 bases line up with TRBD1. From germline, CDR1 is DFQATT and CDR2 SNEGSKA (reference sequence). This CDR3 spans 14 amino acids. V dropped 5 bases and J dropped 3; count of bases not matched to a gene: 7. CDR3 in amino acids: CSAHRGQGDYGYTF. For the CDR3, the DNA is TGCAGTGCTCACAGGGGACAGGGCGACTATGGCTACACCTTC.

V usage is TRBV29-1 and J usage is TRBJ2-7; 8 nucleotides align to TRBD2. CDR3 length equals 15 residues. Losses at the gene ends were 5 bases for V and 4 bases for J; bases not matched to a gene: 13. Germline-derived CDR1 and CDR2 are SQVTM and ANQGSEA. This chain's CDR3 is CSVSSAGLVQYEQYF. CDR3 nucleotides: TGCAGCGTTTCCTCAGCGGGACTAGTCCAATACGAGCAGTACTTC.

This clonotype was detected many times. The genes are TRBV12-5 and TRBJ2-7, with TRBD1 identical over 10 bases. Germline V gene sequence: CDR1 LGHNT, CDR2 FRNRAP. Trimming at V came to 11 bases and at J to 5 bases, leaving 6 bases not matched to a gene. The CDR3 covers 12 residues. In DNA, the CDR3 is TGTGCTGGGGGGACAGGGGATGACGAGCAGTACTTC. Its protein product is CAGGTGDDEQYF. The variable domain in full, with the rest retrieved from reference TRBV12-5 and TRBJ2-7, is DARVTQTPRHKVTEMGQEVTMRCQPILGHNTVFWYRQTMMQGLELLAYFRNRAPLDDSGMPKDRFSAEMPDATLATLKIQPSEPRDSAVYFCAGGTGDDEQYFGPGTRLTVT.

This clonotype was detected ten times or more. The CDR3 protein is CSVNLAGGLQETQYF. The DNA of the CDR3 is TGCAGCGTTAATCTAGCGGGGGGCTTACAAGAGACCCAGTACTTC. The rearrangement links TRBV29-1 to TRBJ2-5; 11 bases match TRBD2. Germline V lookup: CDR1 SQVTM, CDR2 ANQGSEA. Trimming took 5 bases from V and 2 from J; bases not matched to a gene: 7. CDR3 length equals 15 residues. The variable domain in full, completed from reference TRBV29-1 and TRBJ2-5, reads SAVISQKPSRDICQRGTSLTIQCQVDSQVTMMFWYRQQPGQSLTLIATANQGSEATYESGFVIDKFPISRPNLTFSTLTVSNMSPEDSSIYLCSVNLAGGLQETQYFGPGTRLLVL.

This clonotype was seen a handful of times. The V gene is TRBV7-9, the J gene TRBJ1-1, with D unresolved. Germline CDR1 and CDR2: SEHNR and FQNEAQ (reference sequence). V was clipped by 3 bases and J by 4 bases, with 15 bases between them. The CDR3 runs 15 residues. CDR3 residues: CASSLTRAGGTEAFF. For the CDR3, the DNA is TGTGCCAGCAGCTTGACCCGGGCGGGAGGCACTGAAGCTTTCTTT.

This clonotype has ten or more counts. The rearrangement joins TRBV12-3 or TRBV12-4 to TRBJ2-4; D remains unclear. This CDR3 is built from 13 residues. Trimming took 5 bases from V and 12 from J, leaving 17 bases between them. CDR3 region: CASSITPGSAQYF. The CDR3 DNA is TGTGCCAGCAGTATTACCCCCGGGTCGGCTCAGTACTTC.

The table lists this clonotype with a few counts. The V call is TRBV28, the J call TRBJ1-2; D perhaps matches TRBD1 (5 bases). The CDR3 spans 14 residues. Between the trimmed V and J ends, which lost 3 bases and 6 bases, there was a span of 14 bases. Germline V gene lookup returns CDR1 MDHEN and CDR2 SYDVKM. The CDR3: CASSFERGRNGYTF. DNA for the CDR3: TGTGCCAGCAGTTTTGAGAGGGGAAGGAATGGCTACACCTTC.

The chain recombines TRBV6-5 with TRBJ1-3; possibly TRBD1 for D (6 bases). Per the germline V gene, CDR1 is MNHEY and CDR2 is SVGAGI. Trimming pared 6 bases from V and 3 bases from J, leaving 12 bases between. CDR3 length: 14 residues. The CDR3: CASRSGEYGNTIYF. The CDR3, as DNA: TGTGCCAGCAGGTCAGGGGAATATGGAAACACCATATATTTT.

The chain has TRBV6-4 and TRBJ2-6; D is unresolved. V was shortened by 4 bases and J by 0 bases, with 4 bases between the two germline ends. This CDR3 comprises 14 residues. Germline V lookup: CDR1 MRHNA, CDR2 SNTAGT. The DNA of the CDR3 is TGTGCCAGCAGTGGCAACTCTGGGGCCAACGTCCTGACTTTC. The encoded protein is CASSGNSGANVLTF.

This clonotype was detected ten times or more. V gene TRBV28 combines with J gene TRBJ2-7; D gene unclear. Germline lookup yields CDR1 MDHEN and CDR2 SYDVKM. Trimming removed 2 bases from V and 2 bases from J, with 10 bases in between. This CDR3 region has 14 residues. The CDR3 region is CASSLVQRPYEQYF. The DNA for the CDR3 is TGTGCCAGCAGTTTAGTGCAGAGACCCTACGAGCAGTACTTC.

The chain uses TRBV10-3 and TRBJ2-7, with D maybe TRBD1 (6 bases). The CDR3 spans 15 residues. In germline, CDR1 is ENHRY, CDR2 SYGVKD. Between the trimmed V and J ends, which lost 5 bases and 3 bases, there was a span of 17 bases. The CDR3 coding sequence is TGTGCCATCAGTCCCCTCGACAGACAGGTCTACGAGCAGTACTTC. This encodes CAISPLDRQVYEQYF.

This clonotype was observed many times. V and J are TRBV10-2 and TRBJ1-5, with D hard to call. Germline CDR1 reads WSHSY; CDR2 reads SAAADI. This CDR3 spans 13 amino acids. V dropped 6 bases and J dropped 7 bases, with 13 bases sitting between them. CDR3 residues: CASSVGAGQPQHF. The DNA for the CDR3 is TGCGCCAGCAGCGTGGGTGCTGGGCAGCCCCAGCATTTT.

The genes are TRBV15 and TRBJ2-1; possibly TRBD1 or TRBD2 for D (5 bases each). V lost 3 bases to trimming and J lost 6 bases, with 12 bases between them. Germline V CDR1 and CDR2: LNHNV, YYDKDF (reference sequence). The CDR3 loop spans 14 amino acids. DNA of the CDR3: TGTGCCACCAGCAGGGCAGGGAGTCCCAATGAGCAGTTCTTC. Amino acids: CATSRAGSPNEQFF.

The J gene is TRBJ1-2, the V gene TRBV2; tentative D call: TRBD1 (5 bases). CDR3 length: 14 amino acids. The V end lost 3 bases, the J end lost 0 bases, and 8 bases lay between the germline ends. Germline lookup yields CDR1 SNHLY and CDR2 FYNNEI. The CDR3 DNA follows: TGTGCCAGCAGTGAGACAGCAGCTAACTATGGCTACACCTTC. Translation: CASSETAANYGYTF.

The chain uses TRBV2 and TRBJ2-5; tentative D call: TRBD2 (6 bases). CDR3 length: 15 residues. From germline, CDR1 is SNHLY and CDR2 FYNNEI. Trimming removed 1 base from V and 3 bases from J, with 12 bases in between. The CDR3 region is CASSEDSWEEETQYF. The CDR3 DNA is TGTGCCAGCAGTGAAGATAGCTGGGAGGAAGAGACCCAGTACTTC.

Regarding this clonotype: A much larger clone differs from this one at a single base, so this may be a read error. This chain's CDR3 is CASSVGAGPNYGYTF. CDR3 coding DNA: TGTGCCAGCAGCGTGGGGGCAGGGCCCAACTATGGCTACACCTTC. This chain uses TRBV9 with TRBJ1-2, with TRBD1 as a possible D gene (6 bases). Trimming left V 2 bases short and J 2 bases short, with 13 bases between. This CDR3 has 15 residues. The germline V gene encodes CDR1 SGDLS and CDR2 YYNGEE.

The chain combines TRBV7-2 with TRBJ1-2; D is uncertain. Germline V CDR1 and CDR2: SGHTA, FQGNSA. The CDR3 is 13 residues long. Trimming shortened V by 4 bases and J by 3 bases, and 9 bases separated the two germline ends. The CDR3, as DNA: TGTGCCAGCAGCTCCTTCCCTTACTATGGCTACACCTTC. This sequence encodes CASSSFPYYGYTF.

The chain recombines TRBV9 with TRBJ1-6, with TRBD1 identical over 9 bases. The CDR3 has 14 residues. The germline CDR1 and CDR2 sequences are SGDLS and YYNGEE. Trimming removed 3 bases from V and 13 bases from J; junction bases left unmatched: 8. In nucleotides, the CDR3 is TGTGCCAGCAGCGACCGGGACAGGGTTTCGCCCCTCCACTTT. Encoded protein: CASSDRDRVSPLHF.